This passage covers 24 T cell receptor beta chains from one sample sequenced in a study of blood T cell repertoires in COVID-19. The data were produced by immunoSEQ multiplex PCR, yet TCRdb's version contains in-frame clones alone and is incomplete. The table lists roughly 180,000 clones, roughly 76% of them singletons. Sequencing was done on a sample of peripheral blood. The receptors come from a woman aged 40 to 49 with COVID-19, enrolled during active disease.

V is TRBV2 and J is TRBJ1-5; D possibly corresponds to TRBD1 (5 bases). The length of the CDR3 is 15 residues. CDR1 is SNHLY and CDR2 is FYNNEI in the germline V gene. Trimming stripped 11 bases from V and 5 bases from J, with 22 bases between. The CDR3: CASKPQELMDQPQHF. In nucleotides, the CDR3 is TGTGCCTCAAAGCCACAGGAACTCATGGATCAGCCCCAGCATTTT.

This chain connects TRBV6-2 or TRBV6-3 to TRBJ2-1, with D tentatively TRBD2 (5 bases). The V gene lost 2 bases and the J gene lost 7 bases, with 15 bases spanning the gap. The CDR3 spans 15 residues. Germline V gene lookup returns CDR1 MNHEY and CDR2 SVGEGT. The CDR3 region is CASSYRAEVGNEQFF. CDR3 nucleotides: TGTGCCAGCAGTTACCGAGCGGAGGTTGGAAATGAGCAGTTCTTC.

The rearrangement joins TRBV3-1 (or the pseudogene TRBV3-2) to TRBJ2-5; D perhaps matches TRBD2 (6 bases). Germline V CDR1 and CDR2: LGHDT, YNNKEL (reference sequence). The CDR3 is 14 amino acids. V lost 4 bases and J lost 3, with 12 bases in between. The CDR3 nucleotides are TGTGCCAGCAGCCGATCGAGGAGGGAAGAGACCCAGTACTTC. This translates into CASSRSRREETQYF.

CDR3 DNA: TGTGCCTGGAGTGGAGGTTGGTCCACCGGGGAGCTGTTTTTT. Translated: CAWSGGWSTGELFF. The chain employs TRBV30 and TRBJ2-2; unclear D gene. CDR1 is GTSNPN, CDR2 SVGIG, per germline (reference sequence). This CDR3 is built from 14 residues. Trimming removed 1 base at V and 4 bases at J, with 10 bases between. The whole variable domain, filled in from reference TRBV30 and TRBJ2-2, reads SQTIHQWPATLVQPVGSPLSLECTVEGTSNPNLYWYRQAAGRGLQLLFYSVGIGQISSEVPQNLSASRPQDRQFILSSKKLLLSDSGFYLCAWSGGWSTGELFFGEGSRLTVL.

This clone was found a few times. J is TRBJ2-3 and V is TRBV27; 11 bases fit TRBD1. The CDR3 contains 14 residues. Germline V lookup: CDR1 MNHEY, CDR2 SMNVEV (reference sequence). V lost 6 bases and J lost 3; bases outside the gene matches: 2. The chain's CDR3 is CASRDRGRTDTQYF. The CDR3 DNA reads as TGTGCCAGCAGGGACAGGGGGCGGACAGATACGCAGTATTTT.

The gene calls are TRBV2 and TRBJ2-7; the D gene is possibly TRBD1 (6 bases). Germline V gene lookup returns CDR1 SNHLY and CDR2 FYNNEI. V shed 6 bases and J shed 1 base, with 19 bases lying between them. There are 16 residues in the CDR3. The CDR3 loop reads CASSRQAGARSYEQYF. The DNA for the CDR3 is TGTGCCAGCAGCCGACAAGCAGGGGCCCGTTCCTACGAGCAGTACTTC.

There are a few counts of this clone. The V call is TRBV27, the J call TRBJ1-5; no clear D gene. V was pared by 6 bases and J by 6 bases, with 18 bases between. CDR3 length: 15 residues. Germline V gene data show CDR1 as MNHEY and CDR2 as SMNVEV (reference sequence). CDR3 bases: TGTGCCAGCAGCGGAGGTTCCCTAATATGTCAGCCCCAGCATTTT. Residues: CASSGGSLICQPQHF.

This clone was counted between two and nine times. The chain carries TRBV2 and TRBJ2-4, with 7 bases lining up with TRBD1. The V and J ends lost 8 bases and 11 bases, in that order; junction bases with no gene match: 21. The CDR3 extends over 16 amino acids. Germline V CDR1 and CDR2: SNHLY, FYNNEI. The CDR3 DNA sequence: TGTGCCAGCTCATCAGCGACAGGGTTCAAAAATCGGGTTCAGTACTTC. It translates to CASSSATGFKNRVQYF. The variable domain in full, with the rest retrieved from reference TRBV2 and TRBJ2-4, is EPEVTQTPSHQVTQMGQEVILRCVPISNHLYFYWYRQILGQKVEFLVSFYNNEISEKSEIFDDQFSVERPDGSNFTLKIRSTKLEDSAMYFCASSSATGFKNRVQYFGAGTRLSVL.

This clone was detected only a few times. This sequence joins TRBV6-5 and TRBJ2-7; 8 bases line up with TRBD2. There are 14 residues in the CDR3. V gave up 8 bases and J gave up 4 bases; unmatched junction bases: 10. Germline CDR1 is MNHEY and CDR2 is SVGAGI. The CDR3 region has the DNA TGTGCCAGCGCTCGAGCGGGAGTCAGGTACGAGCAGTACTTC. Its protein is CASARAGVRYEQYF.

This clone has ten or more counts. This chain joins TRBV15 and TRBJ1-3; D call uncertain. The CDR3 covers 16 residues. The V gene lost 0 bases and the J gene lost 0 bases, with 9 bases spanning the gap. Germline CDR1 is LNHNV and CDR2 is YYDKDF (reference sequence). In DNA form, the CDR3 reads TGTGCCACCAGCAGAGATCTTAGCGGCTCTGGAAACACCATATATTTT. Translating it yields CATSRDLSGSGNTIYF.

DNA of the CDR3: TGTGCCAGCAGACCCTTAACACCCCCGGAGCTGTTTTTT. Amino acid sequence: CASRPLTPPELFF. The V call is TRBV7-9, the J call TRBJ2-2; D is ambiguous. There are 13 residues in the CDR3. Germline V gives CDR1 SEHNR, CDR2 FQNEAQ (reference sequence). V was clipped by 6 bases and J by 10 bases, with 15 bases between them.

This chain joins TRBV30 and TRBJ1-5; the D is unclear. The ends were cut back, 2 bases at V and 0 bases at J, with 8 bases in the middle. Looked up from germline, CDR1 is GTSNPN and CDR2 is SVGIG (reference sequence). The CDR3 contains 14 residues. The CDR3 is CAWSPGLSNQPQHF. As DNA, the CDR3 is TGTGCCTGGAGTCCAGGCCTTAGCAATCAGCCCCAGCATTTT.

This rearrangement joins TRBV5-8 to TRBJ2-1; 11 bases fit TRBD2. The CDR3 contains 15 residues. Trimming took 4 bases from V and 4 from J; bases not matched to a gene: 4. Germline CDR1 reads SGHTS; CDR2 reads YDEGEE. The CDR3 protein is CASSPGLAVYNEQFF. The CDR3 region has the DNA TGTGCCAGCAGCCCGGGACTAGCGGTTTACAATGAGCAGTTCTTC.

The rearrangement joins TRBV18 to TRBJ1-2; 9 positions agree with TRBD1. The germline CDR1 and CDR2 sequences are KGHSH and LQKENI. V shed 6 bases, J shed 6 bases, and the junction held 11 bases outside the gene matches. This CDR3 contains 15 residues. This CDR3 reads CASSEGQGRSHGYTF. In nucleotides, the CDR3 is TGTGCCAGCTCTGAAGGACAGGGGAGGTCCCATGGCTACACCTTC.

This chain joins TRBV28 and TRBJ2-2; 8 bases agree with TRBD1. Trimming took 4 bases from V and 2 from J; bases not matched to a gene: 3. CDR3 length equals 15 residues. Germline CDR1 and CDR2: MDHEN and SYDVKM. The CDR3: CASSSGQVNTGELFF. The CDR3 region has the DNA TGTGCCAGCAGTTCGGGACAGGTTAACACCGGGGAGCTGTTTTTT.

The rearrangement uses TRBV5-1 and TRBJ2-4, with TRBD2 matching over 8 bases. This CDR3 is built from 17 residues. V gave up 0 bases and J gave up 0 bases; unmatched junction bases: 5. Germline CDR1 and CDR2: SGHRS and YFSETQ. CDR3 sequence (DNA): TGCGCCAGCAGCTTGGCCGGACTAGCCGTAGCCAAAAACATTCAGTACTTC. Encoded protein: CASSLAGLAVAKNIQYF. The variable domain in full, with the rest retrieved from reference TRBV5-1 and TRBJ2-4, is KAGVTQTPRYLIKTRGQQVTLSCSPISGHRSVSWYQQTPGQGLQFLFEYFSETQRNKGNFPGRFSGRQFSNSRSEMNVSTLELGDSALYLCASSLAGLAVAKNIQYFGAGTRLSVL.

This clone has a single count. This rearrangement joins TRBV7-3 to TRBJ2-1, with 8 nucleotides matching TRBD2. V shed 5 bases and J 10 bases; nucleotides not matched to a gene: 13. Germline V gene lookup returns CDR1 SGHTA and CDR2 FQGTGA. The CDR3 has 15 residues. CDR3 nucleotides: TGTGCCAGCAGCCCCGTCGGCGGGGGGCTTAGGGAGCAGTTCTTC. Protein product: CASSPVGGGLREQFF.

The V call is TRBV4-1, the J call TRBJ2-2; maybe TRBD1 (5 bases). The germline V gene has CDR1 MGHRA and CDR2 YSYEKL. V lost 2 bases and J 6 bases, leaving 22 bases between the germline ends. The CDR3 runs to 18 residues. The CDR3 here is CASSQRGMTAGKPGELFF. DNA of the CDR3: TGCGCCAGCAGCCAAAGGGGTATGACAGCAGGGAAGCCCGGGGAGCTGTTTTTT.

V and J are TRBV18 and TRBJ2-7; 7 positions agree with TRBD1. Germline V lookup: CDR1 KGHSH, CDR2 LQKENI. The V and J ends lost 3 bases and 5 bases, in that order; junction bases with no gene match: 4. CDR3 length: 13 amino acids. CDR3 region: CASSPNRGDEQYV. The DNA of the CDR3 is TGTGCCAGCTCACCGAACAGGGGAGACGAGCAGTACGTC.

CDR3 loop: CASSERSAITDTQYF. The CDR3 region has the DNA TGTGCCAGCAGTGAACGGAGCGCGATCACAGATACGCAGTATTTT. This chain uses TRBV25-1 with TRBJ2-3, with D uncertain. V was trimmed by 2 bases and J by 2 bases, leaving 11 bases between them. This CDR3 region has 15 residues. Germline V gene sequence: CDR1 MGHDK, CDR2 SYGVNS. Together with reference TRBV25-1 and TRBJ2-3, the CDR3 gives the full variable domain: EADIYQTPRYLVIGTGKKITLECSQTMGHDKMYWYQQDPGMELHLIHYSYGVNSTEKGDLSSESTVSRIRTEHFPLTLESARPSHTSQYLCASSERSAITDTQYFGPGTRLTVL.

This clone was seen only once. The rearrangement uses TRBV7-9 and TRBJ2-5; no clear D. There are 15 residues in the CDR3. The V end lost 3 bases, the J end lost 0 bases, and 11 bases lay between the germline ends. Germline V gives CDR1 SEHNR, CDR2 FQNEAQ (reference sequence). The CDR3 loop is CASSFNLLYQETQYF. As DNA, the CDR3 is TGTGCCAGCAGCTTCAACCTGCTATACCAAGAGACCCAGTACTTC.

The V gene is TRBV12-2, the J gene TRBJ1-6. TRBV12-2 is a recognized pseudogene. The CDR3 totals 18 residues. Here the CDR3 reads CASRLGRRPSSYNSPLHF. The CDR3 nucleotides are TGTGCAAGTCGCTTAGGTAGGCGGCCTAGCTCCTATAATTCACCCCTCCACTTT.

This chain uses TRBV19 with TRBJ2-1; TRBD1 agrees at 8 bases. V shed 5 bases, J shed 12 bases, and the junction held 12 bases outside the gene matches. CDR3 size: 14 residues. Per germline, CDR1 LNHDA and CDR2 SQIVND (reference sequence). CDR3 residues: CASSGDRIIVGQFF. For the CDR3, the DNA is TGTGCCAGTAGTGGGGACAGGATAATAGTTGGGCAGTTCTTC.

The chain has TRBV28 and TRBJ2-3; D remains ambiguous. The V end lost 6 bases, the J end lost 1 base, and 11 bases lay between the germline ends. Germline V CDR1 and CDR2: MDHEN, SYDVKM. The CDR3 consists of 14 residues. The CDR3 loop reads CASRQKKRTDTQYF. The CDR3 coding sequence is TGTGCCAGCAGACAAAAAAAACGCACAGATACGCAGTATTTT.